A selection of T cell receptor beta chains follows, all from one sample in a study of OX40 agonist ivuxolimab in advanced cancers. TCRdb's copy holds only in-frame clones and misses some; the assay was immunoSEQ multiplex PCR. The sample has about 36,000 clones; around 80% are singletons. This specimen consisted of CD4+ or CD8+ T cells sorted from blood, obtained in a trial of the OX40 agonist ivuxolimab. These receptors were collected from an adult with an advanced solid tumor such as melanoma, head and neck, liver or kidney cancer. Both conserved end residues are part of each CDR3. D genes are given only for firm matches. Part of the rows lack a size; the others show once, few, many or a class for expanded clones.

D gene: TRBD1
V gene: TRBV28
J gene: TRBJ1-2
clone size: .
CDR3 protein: CASSLGQTYKGYTF
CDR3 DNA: TGTGCCAGTAGTTTGGGACAGACGTATAAAGGCTACACCTTC

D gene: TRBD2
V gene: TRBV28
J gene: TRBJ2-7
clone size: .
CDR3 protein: CASSSGTNSYEQYF
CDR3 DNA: TGTGCCAGCTCGAGCGGGACTAACTCCTACGAGCAGTACTTC

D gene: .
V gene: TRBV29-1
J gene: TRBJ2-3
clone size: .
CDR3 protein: CSVGGDTQYF
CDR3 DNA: TGCAGCGTTGGGGGGGATACGCAGTATTTT

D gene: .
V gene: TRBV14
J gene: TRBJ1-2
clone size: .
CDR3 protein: CASSQAGGVPEGGYTF
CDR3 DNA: TGTGCCAGCAGCCAAGCGGGTGGGGTACCGGAGGGCGGCTACACCTTC

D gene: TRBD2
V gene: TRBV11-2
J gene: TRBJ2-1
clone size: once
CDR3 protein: CASSLSGGAYNEQFF
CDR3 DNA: TGTGCCAGCAGCCTTAGCGGGGGGGCGTACAATGAGCAGTTCTTC

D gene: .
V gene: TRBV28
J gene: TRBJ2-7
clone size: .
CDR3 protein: CASSLLENYEQYF
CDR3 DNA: TGTGCCAGCAGTTTATTGGAAAACTACGAGCAGTACTTC

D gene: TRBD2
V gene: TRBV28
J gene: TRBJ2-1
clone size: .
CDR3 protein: CASSSRFLLAGVKNEQFF
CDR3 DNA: TGTGCCAGCAGTTCACGCTTTCTCCTAGCGGGGGTTAAGAATGAGCAGTTCTTC

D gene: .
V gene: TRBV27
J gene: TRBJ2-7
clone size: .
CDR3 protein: CASSFFSGPYEQYF
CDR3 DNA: TGTGCCAGCAGTTTTTTTAGCGGACCCTACGAGCAGTACTTC

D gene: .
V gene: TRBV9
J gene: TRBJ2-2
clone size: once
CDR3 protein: CASSLSLANTGELFF
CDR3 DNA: TGTGCCAGCAGCCTTTCACTAGCGAACACCGGGGAGCTGTTTTTT

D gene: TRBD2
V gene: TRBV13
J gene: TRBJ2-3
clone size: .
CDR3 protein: CASSLSVAGGTDTQYF
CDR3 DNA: TGTGCCAGCAGCTTATCGGTAGCGGGGGGCACAGATACGCAGTATTTT

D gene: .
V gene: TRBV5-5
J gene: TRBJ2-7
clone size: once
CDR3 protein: CASSLRYEQYF
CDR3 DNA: TGTGCCAGCAGCCTTCGCTACGAGCAGTACTTC

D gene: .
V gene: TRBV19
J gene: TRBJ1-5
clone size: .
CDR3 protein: CASNAQPQHF
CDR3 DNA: TGTGCCAGTAATGCGCAGCCCCAGCATTTT

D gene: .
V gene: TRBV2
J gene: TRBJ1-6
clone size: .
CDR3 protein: CASSELKGHGSAYNSPLHF
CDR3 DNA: TGTGCCAGCAGTGAACTGAAGGGACACGGGTCCGCCTATAATTCACCCCTCCACTTT

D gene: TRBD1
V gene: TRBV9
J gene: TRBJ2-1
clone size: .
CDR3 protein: CASSAGTGGAYNEQFF
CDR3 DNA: TGTGCCAGCAGCGCGGGGACAGGGGGGGCCTACAATGAGCAGTTCTTC

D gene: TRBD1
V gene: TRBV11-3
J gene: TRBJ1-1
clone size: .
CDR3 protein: CASSSETGGNTEAFF
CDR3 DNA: TGTGCCAGCAGCTCGGAGACAGGGGGGAACACTGAAGCTTTCTTT

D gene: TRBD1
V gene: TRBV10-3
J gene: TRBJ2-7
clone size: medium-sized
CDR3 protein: CAISTGTDPYEQYF
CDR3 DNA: TGTGCCATCAGTACCGGGACAGATCCCTACGAGCAGTACTTC

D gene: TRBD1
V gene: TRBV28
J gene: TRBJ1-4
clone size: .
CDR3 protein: CASSLFTGATNEKLFF
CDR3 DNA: TGTGCCAGCAGTTTATTTACAGGGGCAACTAATGAAAAACTGTTTTTT

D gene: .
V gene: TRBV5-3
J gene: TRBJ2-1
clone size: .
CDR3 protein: CASSLSLAEQFF
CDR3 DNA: TGTGCCAGCAGCTTGTCACTAGCCGAGCAGTTCTTC

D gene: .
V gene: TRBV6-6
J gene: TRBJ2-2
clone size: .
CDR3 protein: CASSYIAAGELFF
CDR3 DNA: TGTGCCAGCAGTTACATCGCGGCCGGGGAGCTGTTTTTT

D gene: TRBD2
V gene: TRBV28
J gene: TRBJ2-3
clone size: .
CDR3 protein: CASSPWVLAGGNPTDTQYF
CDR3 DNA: TGTGCCAGCAGCCCCTGGGTACTAGCGGGAGGTAATCCCACAGATACGCAGTATTTT

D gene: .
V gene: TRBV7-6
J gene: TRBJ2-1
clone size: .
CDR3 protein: CASSLMGGGREQFF
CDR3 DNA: TGTGCCAGCAGCTTAATGGGAGGAGGACGGGAGCAGTTCTTC

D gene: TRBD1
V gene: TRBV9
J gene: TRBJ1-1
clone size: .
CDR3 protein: CASSATGANTEAFF
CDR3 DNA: TGTGCCAGCAGCGCCACAGGGGCGAACACTGAAGCTTTCTTT

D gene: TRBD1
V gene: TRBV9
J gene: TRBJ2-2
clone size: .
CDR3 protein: CASSVGDRGAGELFF
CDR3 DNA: TGTGCCAGCAGCGTAGGGGACAGGGGCGCCGGGGAGCTGTTTTTT

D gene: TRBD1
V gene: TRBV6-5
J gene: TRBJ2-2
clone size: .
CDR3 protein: CASSYLTGGGGELFF
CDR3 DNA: TGTGCCAGCAGTTACTTGACAGGGGGGGGCGGGGAGCTGTTTTTT

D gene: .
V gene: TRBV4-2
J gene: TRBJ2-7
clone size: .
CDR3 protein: CASSQEADSYEQYF
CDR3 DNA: TGTGCCAGCAGCCAAGAGGCGGACAGCTACGAGCAGTACTTC

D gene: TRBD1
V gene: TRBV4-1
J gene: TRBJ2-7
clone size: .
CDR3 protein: CASSQEGGMTYEQYF
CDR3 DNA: TGCGCCAGCAGCCAAGAAGGGGGCATGACCTACGAGCAGTACTTC

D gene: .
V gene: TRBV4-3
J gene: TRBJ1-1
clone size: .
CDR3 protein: CASSQDRQLNTEAFF
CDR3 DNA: TGCGCCAGCAGCCAAGATCGACAGCTGAACACTGAAGCTTTCTTT